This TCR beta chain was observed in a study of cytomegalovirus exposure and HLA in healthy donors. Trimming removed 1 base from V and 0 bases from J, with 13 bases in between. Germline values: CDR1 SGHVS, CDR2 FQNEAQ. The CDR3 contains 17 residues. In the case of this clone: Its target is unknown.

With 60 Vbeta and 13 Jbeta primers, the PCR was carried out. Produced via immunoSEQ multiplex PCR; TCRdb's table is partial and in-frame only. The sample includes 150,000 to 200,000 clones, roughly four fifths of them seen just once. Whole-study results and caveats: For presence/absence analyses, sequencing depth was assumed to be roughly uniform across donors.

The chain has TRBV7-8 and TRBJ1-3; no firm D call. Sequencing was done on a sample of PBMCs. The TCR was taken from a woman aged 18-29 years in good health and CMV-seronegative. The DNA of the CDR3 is TGTGCCAGCAGCTTAGGGGGAGGAAAACCCTCTGGAAACACCATATATTTT. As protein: CASSLGGGKPSGNTIYF.